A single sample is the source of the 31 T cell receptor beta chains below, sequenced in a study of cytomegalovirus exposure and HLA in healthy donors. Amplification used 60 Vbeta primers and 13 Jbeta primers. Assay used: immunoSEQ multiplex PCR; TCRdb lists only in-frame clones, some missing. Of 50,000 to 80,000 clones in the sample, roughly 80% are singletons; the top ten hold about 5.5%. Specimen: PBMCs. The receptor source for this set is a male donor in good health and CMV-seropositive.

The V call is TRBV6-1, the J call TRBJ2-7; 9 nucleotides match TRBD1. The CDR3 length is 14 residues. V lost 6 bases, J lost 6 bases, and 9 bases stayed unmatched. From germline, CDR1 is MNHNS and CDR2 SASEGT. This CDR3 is CASRKETGGREQYF. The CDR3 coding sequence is TGTGCCAGCAGAAAAGAGACAGGGGGTCGCGAGCAGTACTTC.

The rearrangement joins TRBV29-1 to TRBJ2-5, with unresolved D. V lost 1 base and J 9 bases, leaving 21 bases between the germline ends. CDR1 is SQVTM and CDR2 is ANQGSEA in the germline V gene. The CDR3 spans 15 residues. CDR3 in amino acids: CSVEVASEPRLSQYF. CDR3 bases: TGCAGCGTTGAAGTAGCATCAGAACCGAGGTTGTCCCAGTACTTC. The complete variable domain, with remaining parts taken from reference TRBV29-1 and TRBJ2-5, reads SAVISQKPSRDICQRGTSLTIQCQVDSQVTMMFWYRQQPGQSLTLIATANQGSEATYESGFVIDKFPISRPNLTFSTLTVSNMSPEDSSIYLCSVEVASEPRLSQYFGPGTRLLVL.

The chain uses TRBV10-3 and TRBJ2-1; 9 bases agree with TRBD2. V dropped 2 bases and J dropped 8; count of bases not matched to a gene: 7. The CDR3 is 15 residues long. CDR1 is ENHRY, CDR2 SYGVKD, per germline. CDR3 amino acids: CAISETGLATHEQFF. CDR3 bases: TGTGCCATCAGTGAGACGGGACTAGCTACCCATGAGCAGTTCTTC.

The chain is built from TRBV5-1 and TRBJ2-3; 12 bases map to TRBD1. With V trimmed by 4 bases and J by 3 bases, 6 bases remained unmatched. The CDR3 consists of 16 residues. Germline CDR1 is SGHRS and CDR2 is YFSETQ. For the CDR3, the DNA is TGCGCCAGCAGCCCCGGGACAGGGGGCAGGACAGATACGCAGTATTTT. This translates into CASSPGTGGRTDTQYF.

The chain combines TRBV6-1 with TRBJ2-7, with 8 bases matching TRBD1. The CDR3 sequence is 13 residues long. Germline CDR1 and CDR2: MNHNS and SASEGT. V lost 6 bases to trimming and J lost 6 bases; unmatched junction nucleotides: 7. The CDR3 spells CASRAGQGGEQYF. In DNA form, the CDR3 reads TGTGCCAGCAGAGCCGGACAGGGTGGCGAGCAGTACTTC.

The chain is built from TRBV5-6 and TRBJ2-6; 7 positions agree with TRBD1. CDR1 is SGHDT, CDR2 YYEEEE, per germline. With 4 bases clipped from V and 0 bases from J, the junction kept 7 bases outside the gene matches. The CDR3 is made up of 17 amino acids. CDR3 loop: CASSPWTGASGANVLTF. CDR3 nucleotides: TGTGCCAGCAGCCCTTGGACAGGTGCCTCTGGGGCCAACGTCCTGACTTTC.

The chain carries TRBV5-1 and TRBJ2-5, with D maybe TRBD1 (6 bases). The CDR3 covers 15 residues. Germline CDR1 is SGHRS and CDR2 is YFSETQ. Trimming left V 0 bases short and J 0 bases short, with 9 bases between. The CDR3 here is CASSLGWTDQETQYF. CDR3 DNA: TGCGCCAGCAGCTTGGGGTGGACAGACCAAGAGACCCAGTACTTC. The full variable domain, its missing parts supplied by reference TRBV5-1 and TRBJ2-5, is KAGVTQTPRYLIKTRGQQVTLSCSPISGHRSVSWYQQTPGQGLQFLFEYFSETQRNKGNFPGRFSGRQFSNSRSEMNVSTLELGDSALYLCASSLGWTDQETQYFGPGTRLLVL.

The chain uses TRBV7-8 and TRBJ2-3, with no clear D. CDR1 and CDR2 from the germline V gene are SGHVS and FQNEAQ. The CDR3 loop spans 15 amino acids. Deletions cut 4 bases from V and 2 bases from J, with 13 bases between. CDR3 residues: CASSSGGLSTDTQYF. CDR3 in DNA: TGTGCCAGCAGCTCTGGTGGGCTGTCCACAGATACGCAGTATTTT.

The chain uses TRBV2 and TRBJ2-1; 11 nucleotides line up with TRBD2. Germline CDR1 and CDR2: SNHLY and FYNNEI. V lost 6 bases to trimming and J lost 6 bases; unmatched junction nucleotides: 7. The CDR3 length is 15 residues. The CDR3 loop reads CASRVAGGMGNEQFF. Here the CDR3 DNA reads TGTGCCAGCAGAGTAGCGGGGGGGATGGGCAATGAGCAGTTCTTC.

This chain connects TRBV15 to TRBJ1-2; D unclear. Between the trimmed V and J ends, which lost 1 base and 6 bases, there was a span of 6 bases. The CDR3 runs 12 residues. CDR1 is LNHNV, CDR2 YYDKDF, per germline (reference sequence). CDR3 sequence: CATSRAQDGYTF. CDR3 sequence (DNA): TGTGCCACCAGCAGAGCTCAGGATGGCTACACCTTC.

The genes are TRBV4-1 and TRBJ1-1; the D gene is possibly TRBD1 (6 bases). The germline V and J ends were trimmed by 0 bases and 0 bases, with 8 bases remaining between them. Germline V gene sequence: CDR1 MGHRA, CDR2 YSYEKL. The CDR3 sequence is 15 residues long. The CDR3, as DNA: TGCGCCAGCAGCCAAGAGGGGACAATGAACACTGAAGCTTTCTTT. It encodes CASSQEGTMNTEAFF.

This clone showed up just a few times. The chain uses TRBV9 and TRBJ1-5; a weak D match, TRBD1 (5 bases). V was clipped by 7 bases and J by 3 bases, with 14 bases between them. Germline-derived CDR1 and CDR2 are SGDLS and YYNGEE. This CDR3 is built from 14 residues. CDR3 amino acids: CASSGGATNQPQHF. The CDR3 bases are TGTGCCAGCTCGGGAGGGGCGACCAATCAGCCCCAGCATTTT.

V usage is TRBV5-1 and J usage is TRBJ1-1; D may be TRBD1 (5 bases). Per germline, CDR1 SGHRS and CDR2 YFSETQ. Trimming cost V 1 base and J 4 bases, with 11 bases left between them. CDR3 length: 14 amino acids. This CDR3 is CASSLITGGTEAFF. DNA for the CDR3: TGCGCCAGCAGCTTGATTACCGGGGGCACTGAAGCTTTCTTT.

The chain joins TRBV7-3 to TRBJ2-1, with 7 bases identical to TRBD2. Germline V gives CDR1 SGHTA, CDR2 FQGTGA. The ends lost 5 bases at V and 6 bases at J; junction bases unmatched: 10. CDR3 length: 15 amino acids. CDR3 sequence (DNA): TGTGCCAGCAGCCCCCATATGACTAGCAGCAATGAGCAGTTCTTC. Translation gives CASSPHMTSSNEQFF.

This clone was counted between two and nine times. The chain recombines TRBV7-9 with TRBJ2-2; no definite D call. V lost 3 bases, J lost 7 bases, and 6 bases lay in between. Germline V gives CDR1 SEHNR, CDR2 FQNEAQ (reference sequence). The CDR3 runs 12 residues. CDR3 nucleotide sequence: TGTGCCAGCAGCTTCGTCGGCGGGGAGCTGTTTTTT. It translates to CASSFVGGELFF.

CDR3 protein: CASSSRQGPGNEQFF. DNA for the CDR3: TGTGCCAGCAGCTCCCGACAGGGTCCAGGCAATGAGCAGTTCTTC. The rearrangement links TRBV9 to TRBJ2-1; 7 nucleotides line up with TRBD1. The CDR3 is 15 residues long. Germline CDR1 reads SGDLS; CDR2 reads YYNGEE. Trimming cost V 4 bases and J 6 bases; bases outside gene matches: 10.

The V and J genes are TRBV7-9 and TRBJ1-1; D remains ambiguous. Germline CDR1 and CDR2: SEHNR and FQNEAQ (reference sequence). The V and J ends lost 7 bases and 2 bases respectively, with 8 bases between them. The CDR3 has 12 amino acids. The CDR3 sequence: CASIGQNTEAFF. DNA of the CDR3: TGTGCCAGCATCGGTCAAAACACTGAAGCTTTCTTT.

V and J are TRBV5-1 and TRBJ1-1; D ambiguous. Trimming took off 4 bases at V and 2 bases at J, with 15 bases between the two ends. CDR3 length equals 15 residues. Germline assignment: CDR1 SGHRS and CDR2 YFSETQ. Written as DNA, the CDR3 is TGCGCCAGCAGCCTCCAAGAGACTATAAACACTGAAGCTTTCTTT. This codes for CASSLQETINTEAFF. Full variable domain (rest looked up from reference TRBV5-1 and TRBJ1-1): KAGVTQTPRYLIKTRGQQVTLSCSPISGHRSVSWYQQTPGQGLQFLFEYFSETQRNKGNFPGRFSGRQFSNSRSEMNVSTLELGDSALYLCASSLQETINTEAFFGQGTRLTVV.

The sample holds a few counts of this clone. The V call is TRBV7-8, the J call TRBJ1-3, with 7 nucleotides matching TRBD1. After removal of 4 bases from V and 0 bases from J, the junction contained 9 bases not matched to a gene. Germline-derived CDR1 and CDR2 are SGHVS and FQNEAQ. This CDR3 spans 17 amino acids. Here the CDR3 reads CASSYTLDRSSGNTIYF. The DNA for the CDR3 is TGTGCCAGCAGCTATACTCTGGACAGGAGCTCTGGAAACACCATATATTTT.

The DNA of the CDR3 is TGCGCCAGCAGCTCTTTGGTGGGGCTCGTCACTGAAGCTTTCTTT. Residues: CASSSLVGLVTEAFF. The chain combines TRBV5-1 with TRBJ1-1; perhaps TRBD1 as D (5 bases). V lost 3 bases and J lost 4, with 16 bases in between. This CDR3 has 15 residues. Per the germline V gene, CDR1 is SGHRS and CDR2 is YFSETQ.

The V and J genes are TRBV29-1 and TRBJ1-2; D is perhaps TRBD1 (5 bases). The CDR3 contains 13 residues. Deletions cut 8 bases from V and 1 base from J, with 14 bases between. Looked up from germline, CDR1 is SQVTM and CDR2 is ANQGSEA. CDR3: CSTSPRDNYGYTF. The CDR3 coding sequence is TGCAGCACGTCCCCCAGGGATAACTATGGCTACACCTTC.

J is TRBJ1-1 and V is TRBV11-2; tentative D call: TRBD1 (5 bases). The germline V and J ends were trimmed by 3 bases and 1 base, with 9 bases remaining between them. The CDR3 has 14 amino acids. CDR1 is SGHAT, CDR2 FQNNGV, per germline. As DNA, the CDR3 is TGTGCCAGCAGCTTCACGACAGCGAACACTGAAGCTTTCTTT. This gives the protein CASSFTTANTEAFF.

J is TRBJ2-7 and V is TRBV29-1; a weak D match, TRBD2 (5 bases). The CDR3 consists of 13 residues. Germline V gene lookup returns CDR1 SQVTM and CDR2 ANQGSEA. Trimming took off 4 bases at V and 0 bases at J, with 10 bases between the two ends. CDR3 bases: TGCAGCGTTGGTGAGGGAATCTCCTACGAGCAGTACTTC. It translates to CSVGEGISYEQYF.

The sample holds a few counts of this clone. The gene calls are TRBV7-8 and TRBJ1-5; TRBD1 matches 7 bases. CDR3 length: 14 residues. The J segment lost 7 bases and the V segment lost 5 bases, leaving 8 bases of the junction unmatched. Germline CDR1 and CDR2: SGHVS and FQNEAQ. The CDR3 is CASSQGGGLQPQHF. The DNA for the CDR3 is TGTGCCAGCAGCCAAGGGGGCGGGTTGCAGCCCCAGCATTTT.

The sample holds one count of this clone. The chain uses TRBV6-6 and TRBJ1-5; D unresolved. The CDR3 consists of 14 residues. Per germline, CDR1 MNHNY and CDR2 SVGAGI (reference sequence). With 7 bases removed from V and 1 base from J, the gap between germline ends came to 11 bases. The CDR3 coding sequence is TGTGCCAGCACCCACGAGGCGAGCAATCAGCCCCAGCATTTT. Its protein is CASTHEASNQPQHF.

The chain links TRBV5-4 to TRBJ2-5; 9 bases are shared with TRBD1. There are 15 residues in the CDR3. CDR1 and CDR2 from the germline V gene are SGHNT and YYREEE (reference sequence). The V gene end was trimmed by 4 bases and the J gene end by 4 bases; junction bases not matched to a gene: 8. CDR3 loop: CASSPGQGFGETQYF. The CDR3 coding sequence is TGTGCCAGCAGCCCGGGACAGGGTTTCGGAGAGACCCAGTACTTC.

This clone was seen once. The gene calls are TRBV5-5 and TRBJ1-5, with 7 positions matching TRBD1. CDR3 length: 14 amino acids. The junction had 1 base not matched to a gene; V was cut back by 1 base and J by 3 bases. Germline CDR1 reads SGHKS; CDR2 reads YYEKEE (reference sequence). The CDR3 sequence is CASSLTGANQPQHF. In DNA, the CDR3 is TGTGCCAGCAGCTTGACAGGGGCCAATCAGCCCCAGCATTTT.

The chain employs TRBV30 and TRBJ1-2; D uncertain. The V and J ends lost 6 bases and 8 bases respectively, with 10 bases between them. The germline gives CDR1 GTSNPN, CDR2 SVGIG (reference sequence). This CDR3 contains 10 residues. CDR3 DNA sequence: TGTGCCTGCCGGCGGATCGGCTACACCTTC. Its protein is CACRRIGYTF.

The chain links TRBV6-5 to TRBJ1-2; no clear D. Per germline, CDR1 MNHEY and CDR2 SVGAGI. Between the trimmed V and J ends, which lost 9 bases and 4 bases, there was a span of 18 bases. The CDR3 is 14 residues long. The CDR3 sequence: CASGGEDPGYGYTF. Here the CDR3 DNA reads TGTGCCAGTGGTGGGGAGGATCCGGGCTATGGCTACACCTTC.

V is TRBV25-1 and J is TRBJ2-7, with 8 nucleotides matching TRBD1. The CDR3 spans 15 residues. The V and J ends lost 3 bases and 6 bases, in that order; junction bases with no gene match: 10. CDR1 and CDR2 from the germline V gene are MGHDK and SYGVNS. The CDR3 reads CASSDPGTGSREQYF. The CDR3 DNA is TGTGCCAGCAGTGACCCCGGGACAGGATCTCGCGAGCAGTACTTC.

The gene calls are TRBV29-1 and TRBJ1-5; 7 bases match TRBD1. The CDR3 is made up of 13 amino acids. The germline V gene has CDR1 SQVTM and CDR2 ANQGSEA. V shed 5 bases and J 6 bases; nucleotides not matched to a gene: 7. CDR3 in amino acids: CSVSQGVGQPQHF. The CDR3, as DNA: TGCAGCGTTAGCCAGGGGGTGGGTCAGCCCCAGCATTTT.